This TCR beta chain was identified in a study of metastatic and nonmetastatic thyroid tumors. Turning to the study itself: Repertoires from malignant and benign thyroid patients were compared across blood and tumor or nodule tissue.

No treatment of any kind had been given to any patient before thyroid surgery. In germline, CDR1 is LNHNV, CDR2 YYDKDF (reference sequence). V was clipped by 0 bases and J by 0 bases, with 15 bases between them. The CDR3 is 19 amino acids. This clone occurred many times. TCRdb reprocessed the PCR reads using MiXCR. The sample has fewer than 35,000 clones; about a quarter are singletons. Sequencing was carried out using blood. This receptor was obtained from a female donor with papillary thyroid cancer or a benign thyroid nodule (not recorded which). Some clones in this sample may be carry-over from other donors' samples. This chain joins TRBV15 and TRBJ2-6; TRBD1 might be the D (5 bases). CDR3 sequence: CATSRDQSGSSSGANVLTF. DNA of the CDR3: TGTGCCACCAGCAGAGATCAGTCAGGGTCAAGCTCTGGGGCCAACGTCCTGACTTTC.